Described below is a single T cell receptor beta chain sequence and its context. Its antigen remains unidentified. The entry originates in a study of CXCR3-negative and CXCR3-positive naive CD8 T cells (dated by TCRdb to the late 2010s). Concerning the study at large: Around 140 million TRB reads were obtained in total, roughly 1.5 +/- 0.3 million reads per library. Diversity and physicochemical repertoire analyses were performed on about ten donors pooled from two independent experiments. The TRBV-TRBJ cluster analysis covered naive subsets from five or six donors and memory cells from 3 donors.

Including the terminal cysteine and phenylalanine, the CDR3 comprises 14 residues. The record lacks a DNA sequence. CDR1 and CDR2, looked up from the germline V gene, are SGHTA and FQGNSA. For every CD8+ T cell subset, fewer than 350,000 cells were flow-sorted straight into RLT lysis buffer, and each subset was sorted in triplicate. Naive CD8+ T cells were defined stringently as CD45RO-CCR7+CD27+CD95- to exclude memory contaminants. Standard density gradient centrifugation was used to isolate peripheral blood mononuclear cells from buffy coats. Naive CXCR3-negative and CXCR3-positive CD8+ T cells were flow-sorted on a FACSAria III. Total RNA was extracted from sorted cells with an RNeasy Mini Kit. The study at large found these results: Repertoire diversity was comparably high in both naive subsets but much lower in memory CD8+ T cells. Compared with CXCR3-negative naive cells, CXCR3-positive naive cells had TRB CDR3s with higher hydrophobicity (lower Kidera factor 4), lower energy, and higher strength and volume indices. Because surface CD5, which is linked to self-reactivity in mice, was comparable between the naive subsets, TCR interaction strength was also inferred from TRB CDR3 physicochemical properties. Within the same donor, TRBV-TRBJ usage looked similar between naive CXCR3-negative and CXCR3-positive cells, but memory cells had distinct patterns. Because CXCR3 expression was partially decreased after cryopreservation, freshly isolated PBMCs were used for most assays.

The data were produced on a NextSeq 550. The Human TCR Profiling Kit (MiLaboratory) was used to make UMI-labeled 5' RACE TRB cDNA libraries. The full amount of extracted RNA was used for cDNA synthesis, and the full amount of resulting cDNA was used for PCR amplification. The libraries were made side by side, with each library going through the same number of PCR cycles. The paper's data handling went like this. With a requirement of at least two reads per UMI, MIGEC and MiXCR extracted about 50,000 +/- 10,000 unique UMI-labeled TRB cDNA molecules per library. On average, approximately 40,000 +/- 10,000 functional in-frame TRB CDR3 nucleotide clonotypes lacking stop codons were found per library. After downsampling to 5000 UMI-labeled TRB molecules per sample, diversity metrics, including normalized Shannon-Wiener and Chao1, were computed in VDJtools. VDJtools computed clonotype-size-weighted physicochemical properties of the central five CDR3 residues: interaction energy, strength, volume and Kidera factor 4. TCRdb reanalyzed the reads, keeping one entry per CDR3 protein sequence and omitting DNA. These V and J calls originate from TCRdb's pipeline instead of the authors' own analysis. The sample table holds 120,000 to 150,000 distinct CDR3 sequences. Jointly, the top ten make up 0.25% to 0.3% of the sample.

The source is a human donor in good health. Some clones in this sample may be carry-over from other donors' samples. Sequencing was performed on naive CXCR3+ CD8+ T cells from blood. The cell subset or site label here, explained by the study, means: CD45RO-CCR7+CD27+CD95- naive CD8+ T cells expressing CXCR3 (TNR3+). This chain is built from TRBV7-2 and TRBJ1-2. Here the CDR3 is given as CASSLTGSLYGYTF.